Following are 17 T cell receptor beta chains from one sample sequenced in a study of blood T cell repertoires in COVID-19. Profiling relied on immunoSEQ multiplex PCR, and the TCRdb table lists in-frame clones only, not all of them. The sample shows some 300,000 clones, 80% to 90% of them seen only once. The sequenced sample consisted of peripheral blood. These receptors were obtained from a woman aged 45 to 65 with COVID-19, enrolled during active disease.

V and J are TRBV28 and TRBJ1-2, with TRBD1 as a possible D gene (6 bases). The germline CDR1 and CDR2 sequences are MDHEN and SYDVKM. The CDR3 is 13 residues long. V lost 2 bases and J lost 3, with 7 bases in between. The CDR3 DNA follows: TGTGCCAGCAGTTTAAGACAGGACTATGGCTACACCTTC. It translates to CASSLRQDYGYTF.

This chain uses TRBV19 with TRBJ2-3; TRBD1 agrees at 7 bases. CDR1 LNHDA and CDR2 SQIVND come from the germline V gene (reference sequence). This CDR3 contains 15 residues. Trimming took 1 base from V and 1 from J; bases not matched to a gene: 2. The CDR3 spells CASSIVDRGTDTQYF. The DNA of the CDR3 is TGTGCCAGTAGTATAGTTGACAGGGGCACAGATACGCAGTATTTT.

The chain has TRBV11-2 and TRBJ2-1, with TRBD1 identical over 7 bases. Germline lookup yields CDR1 SGHAT and CDR2 FQNNGV. V gave up 7 bases and J gave up 8 bases; unmatched junction bases: 14. The CDR3 loop spans 15 amino acids. The CDR3 region is CASTSRQGAGDEQFF. The CDR3 nucleotides are TGTGCCAGCACCTCCAGACAGGGTGCTGGCGATGAGCAGTTCTTC.

The chain recombines TRBV7-2 with TRBJ2-7; no clear D. V lost 8 bases to trimming and J lost 4 bases, with 12 bases between them. The CDR3 has 12 amino acids. The germline V gene encodes CDR1 SGHTA and CDR2 FQGNSA. The CDR3 DNA follows: TGTGCCAGCCGCGAGGCGAGTTACGAGCAGTACTTC. Protein product: CASREASYEQYF.

The rearrangement links TRBV6-2 or TRBV6-3 to TRBJ2-1; 13 positions match TRBD2. The CDR3 covers 17 residues. The trim removed 2 bases at V and 0 bases at J, leaving 1 base unmatched. Germline values: CDR1 MNHEY, CDR2 SVGEGT. The CDR3 loop is CASSYRLAGGSYNEQFF. CDR3 nucleotide sequence: TGTGCCAGCAGTTACAGACTAGCGGGAGGCTCCTACAATGAGCAGTTCTTC.

A single count supports this clone. The V call is TRBV2, the J call TRBJ1-1, with 7 positions matching TRBD1. V trimming: 1 base; J trimming: 3 bases; junction bases outside the gene matches: 8. The germline gives CDR1 SNHLY, CDR2 FYNNEI. The CDR3 sequence is 16 residues long. CDR3 region: CASSEVRDSLHTEAFF. The CDR3 DNA follows: TGTGCCAGCAGTGAAGTCCGGGACAGCCTTCACACTGAAGCTTTCTTT.

The CDR3 sequence: CASSLGMDRIYGYTF. Written as DNA, the CDR3 is TGCGCCAGCAGCTTGGGCATGGACAGGATCTATGGCTACACCTTC. The chain recombines TRBV5-1 with TRBJ1-2; 7 nucleotides align to TRBD1. With V trimmed by 0 bases and J by 4 bases, 6 bases remained unmatched. CDR3 size: 15 residues. Germline V gene sequence: CDR1 SGHRS, CDR2 YFSETQ.

This chain links TRBV6-5 with TRBJ1-2, with 9 positions matching TRBD1. The CDR3 covers 15 residues. The junction had 9 bases not matched to a gene; V was cut back by 5 bases and J by 5 bases. CDR1 is MNHEY and CDR2 is SVGAGI in the germline V gene. The CDR3 sequence: CASSLLDRGRYGYTF. The CDR3 DNA is TGTGCCAGCAGTCTATTAGACAGGGGGAGGTATGGCTACACCTTC.

As DNA, the CDR3 is TGTGCCAGCAGTGACCCCCGCCGACTAGCGGGAGCAAACGAGCAGTACTTC. Its protein product is CASSDPRRLAGANEQYF. This chain connects TRBV25-1 to TRBJ2-7; 12 positions agree with TRBD2. This CDR3 comprises 17 residues. The junction had 11 bases not matched to a gene; V was cut back by 3 bases and J by 5 bases. Germline CDR1 reads MGHDK; CDR2 reads SYGVNS.

The genes are TRBV6-2 or TRBV6-3 and TRBJ2-1; D might be TRBD2 (7 bases). CDR3 length: 20 residues. The V gene's germline CDR1 is MNHEY and CDR2 SVGEGT. Between the trimmed V and J ends, which lost 0 bases and 1 base, there was a span of 22 bases. The CDR3 sequence is CASSYSFGTQKRESYNEQFF. In DNA, the CDR3 is TGTGCCAGCAGTTACTCTTTCGGGACACAAAAGCGGGAATCCTACAATGAGCAGTTCTTC.

The rearrangement links TRBV2 to TRBJ1-4, with 7 bases that match TRBD1. V dropped 7 bases and J dropped 13; count of bases not matched to a gene: 6. Germline V lookup: CDR1 SNHLY, CDR2 FYNNEI. The CDR3 spans 11 residues. The CDR3 coding sequence is TGTGCCAGCAAGTACAGGGGCGGACTGTTTTTT. This encodes CASKYRGGLFF.

The V and J genes are TRBV5-6 and TRBJ1-1; possibly TRBD1 for D (5 bases). This CDR3 is 13 amino acids long. The V gene lost 4 bases and the J gene lost 4 bases, with 11 bases spanning the gap. Germline CDR1 SGHDT, CDR2 YYEEEE. Here the CDR3 DNA reads TGTGCCAGCAGCCTCATGGGGGGCACTGAAGCTTTCTTT. Protein sequence: CASSLMGGTEAFF.

This chain uses TRBV24-1 with TRBJ2-6, with D possibly matching TRBD1 (5 bases). The CDR3 is 17 residues long. V was pared by 3 bases and J by 0 bases, with 11 bases between. Germline values: CDR1 KGHDR, CDR2 SFDVKD. The CDR3 loop is CATSDPTEVSGANVLTF. For the CDR3, the DNA is TGTGCCACCAGTGATCCGACAGAAGTCTCTGGGGCCAACGTCCTGACTTTC.

This chain connects TRBV5-6 to TRBJ1-2; D possibly corresponds to TRBD1 (6 bases). Trimming took 0 bases from V and 5 from J, leaving 11 bases between them. CDR1 and CDR2 from the germline V gene are SGHDT and YYEEEE. CDR3 length equals 14 residues. In DNA, the CDR3 is TGTGCCAGCAGCTTGGGAGCCAGGGGTTATGGCTACACCTTC. Translated, it gives CASSLGARGYGYTF.

This clone came up once. The genes are TRBV6-2 or TRBV6-3 and TRBJ2-1; 10 bases fit TRBD2. This CDR3 spans 20 amino acids. Unmatched junction bases numbered 12, after V lost 0 bases and J lost 1 base. Per germline, CDR1 MNHEY and CDR2 SVGEGT. CDR3 nucleotide sequence: TGTGCCAGCAGTTACTCGATGCGAGCGGGAGGGCCATGGTCCTACAATGAGCAGTTCTTC. This codes for CASSYSMRAGGPWSYNEQFF.

This chain joins TRBV6-5 and TRBJ1-1; D remains ambiguous. CDR3 length: 12 residues. Germline CDR1 MNHEY, CDR2 SVGAGI. Trimming took off 6 bases at V and 5 bases at J, with 10 bases between the two ends. This CDR3 is CASRRPGTEAFF. The CDR3, as DNA: TGTGCCAGCAGACGCCCGGGGACTGAAGCTTTCTTT.

J is TRBJ2-3 and V is TRBV6-2 or TRBV6-3, with 8 bases lining up with TRBD2. Germline V CDR1 and CDR2: MNHEY, SVGEGT. J gave up 5 bases and V 6 bases, and 16 bases lay outside the gene matches. This CDR3 region has 17 residues. The CDR3 is CASSTPGFAGGRDTQYF. CDR3 in DNA: TGTGCCAGCAGCACTCCGGGGTTTGCGGGAGGTAGAGATACGCAGTATTTT.